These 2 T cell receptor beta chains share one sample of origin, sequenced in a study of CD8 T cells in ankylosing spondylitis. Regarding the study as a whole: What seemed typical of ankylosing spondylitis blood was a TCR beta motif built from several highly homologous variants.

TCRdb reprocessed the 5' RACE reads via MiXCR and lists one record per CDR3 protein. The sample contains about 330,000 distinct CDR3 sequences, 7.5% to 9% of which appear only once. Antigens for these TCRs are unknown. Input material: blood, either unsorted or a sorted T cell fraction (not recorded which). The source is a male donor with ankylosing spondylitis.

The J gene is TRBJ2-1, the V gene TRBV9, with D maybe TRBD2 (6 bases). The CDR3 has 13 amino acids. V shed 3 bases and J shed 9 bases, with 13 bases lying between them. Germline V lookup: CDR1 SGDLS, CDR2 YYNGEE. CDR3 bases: TGTGCCAGCAGCGCCCCCCGGGAGCTTGAGCAGTTCTTC. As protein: CASSAPRELEQFF.

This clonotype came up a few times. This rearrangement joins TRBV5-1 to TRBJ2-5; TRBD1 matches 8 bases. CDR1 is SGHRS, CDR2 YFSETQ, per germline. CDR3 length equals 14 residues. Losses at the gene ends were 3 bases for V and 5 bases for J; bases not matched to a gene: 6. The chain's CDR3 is CASSSRDRRETQYF. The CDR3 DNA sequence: TGCGCCAGCAGCTCCCGGGACAGGCGGGAGACCCAGTACTTC.